Listed below are T cell receptor beta chains from one sample, sequenced in a study of T cells in localized non-small cell lung cancer. The table came from immunoSEQ multiplex PCR; TCRdb's copy has only in-frame clones and leaves some out. The data hold tens of thousands of clones, with more than 85% observed a single time. The sample was peripheral blood, taken before any cancer treatment. These receptors were collected from a woman aged 18 to 49 with stage III lung adenocarcinoma. The CDR3 runs from the conserved cysteine through the conserved F or W. Fields, in order: CDR3 length, clone size, V gene, D gene, J gene, CDR3 DNA, CDR3 protein. The D gene is left open where the match is weak. The size field is filled for only some rows; it gives once, few, many or a size class.

>16|.|TRBV11-2|.|TRBJ1-4
TGTGCCAGCAGCTTAAGGGTTCGGGGAACTAATGAAAAACTGTTTTTT
CASSLRVRGTNEKLFF
>13|.|TRBV6-6|TRBD1|TRBJ2-2
TGTGCCAGCAGCCTACAGGGGGCCGGGGAGCTGTTTTTT
CASSLQGAGELFF
>14|.|TRBV27|.|TRBJ1-4
TGTGCCAGCAGTTTAACAGGCAATGGTGAAAAACTGTTTTTT
CASSLTGNGEKLFF
>16|.|TRBV12-5|TRBD1|TRBJ2-7
TGTGCTAGTGGTTTGCCCCGGACAGGGATCGCCTACGAGCAGTACTTC
CASGLPRTGIAYEQYF
>14|.|TRBV7-9|.|TRBJ2-1
TGTGCCAGCAGCCAAGGACAGCCATACAATGAGCAGTTCTTC
CASSQGQPYNEQFF
>16|.|TRBV9|TRBD1|TRBJ1-1
TGTGCCAGCAGCGTAGGAATGGGGACAGGGTCCACTGAAGCTTTCTTT
CASSVGMGTGSTEAFF
>13|few|TRBV7-2|.|TRBJ1-5
TGTGCCAGCAGCTTGATGGGGGGTCAGCCCCAGCATTTT
CASSLMGGQPQHF
>11|.|TRBV19|.|TRBJ1-1
TGTGCCAGTAGTATTGCGAGACGGGCTTTCTTT
CASSIARRAFF
>17|.|TRBV15|TRBD2|TRBJ2-1
TGTGCCACCAGCAGATCCCCCCCTAGCGGGGAAGACAATGAGCAGTTCTTC
CATSRSPPSGEDNEQFF
>14|few|TRBV15|TRBD1|TRBJ2-7
TGTGCCACCAGTACGGGGACAGGGGGCTACGAGCAGTACTTC
CATSTGTGGYEQYF
>15|.|TRBV6-1|.|TRBJ1-1
TGTGCCAGCAAGTACAGGGAGAGTTGGAACACTGAAGCTTTCTTT
CASKYRESWNTEAFF
>13|.|TRBV28|.|TRBJ1-1
TGTGCCAGCAGTTTAGGTGGTGGCACTGAAGCTTTCTTT
CASSLGGGTEAFF
>15|few|TRBV18|.|TRBJ1-2
TGTGCCAGCTCACCAGGACGGGGAACTTCCTATGGCTACACCTTC
CASSPGRGTSYGYTF
>14|.|TRBV4-1|.|TRBJ1-1
TGCGCCAGCAGCCAAGCGGGGGGGACGGCTGAAGCTTTCTTT
CASSQAGGTAEAFF
>15|.|TRBV7-9|.|TRBJ2-5
TGTGCCAGCAGCTTAGGCCAGGTACAGCAAGAGACCCAGTACTTC
CASSLGQVQQETQYF
>12|.|TRBV2|.|TRBJ2-5
TGTGCCAGCGGGGCCCGCCAAGAGACCCAGTACTTC
CASGARQETQYF
>15|.|TRBV6-6|.|TRBJ2-5
TGTGCCAGCAGTTCCGGGACACAAAGGGTGGAGACCCAGTACTTC
CASSSGTQRVETQYF
>13|.|TRBV15|.|TRBJ2-7
TGTGCCAGCGCCAGCGGTTACTCCTACGAGCAGTACTTC
CASASGYSYEQYF
>16|.|TRBV13|.|TRBJ1-6
TGTGCCAGCAGCTTAGGTCAGGGGATGGGAAATTCACCCCTCCACTTT
CASSLGQGMGNSPLHF
>15|.|TRBV2|.|TRBJ1-6
TGTGCCAGCAGTCTCCAGGGACGAAATAATTCACCCCTCCACTTT
CASSLQGRNNSPLHF
>16|.|TRBV7-9|TRBD1|TRBJ2-1
TGTGCCAGCAGCTTAGTACCAGGGGGATTGAAGAATGAGCAGTTCTTC
CASSLVPGGLKNEQFF
>13|.|TRBV12-5|.|TRBJ2-5
TGTGCTAGTGGTTTGTCCATAAGGGAGACCCAGTACTTC
CASGLSIRETQYF
>11|.|TRBV9|.|TRBJ2-3
TGTGCCAGCAGCGTCGGGGATACGCAGTATTTT
CASSVGDTQYF
>13|few|TRBV2|.|TRBJ2-7
TGTGCCAGCACCCAAGGGGCAGACTACGAGCAGTACTTC
CASTQGADYEQYF
>14|.|TRBV2|TRBD1|TRBJ1-1
TGTGCCAGCAGTGTCGGACAGGGGAACACTGAAGCTTTCTTT
CASSVGQGNTEAFF
>14|.|TRBV5-6|.|TRBJ1-2
TGTGCCAGCAGCTTGCAGGGCAACTATCCGGGCTACACCTTC
CASSLQGNYPGYTF
>14|.|TRBV5-1|.|TRBJ2-3
TGCGCCAGCAGCTTGATTGGCACCACAGATACGCAGTATTTT
CASSLIGTTDTQYF
>14|.|TRBV5-1|TRBD1|TRBJ2-2
TGCGCCAGCAGCTGGAAACAGGGGACCGGGGAGCTGTTTTTT
CASSWKQGTGELFF
>14|.|TRBV9|.|TRBJ2-2
TGTGCCAGCAGCGGGGGACCCACCTCCGGGGAGCTGTTTTTT
CASSGGPTSGELFF
>14|.|TRBV9|.|TRBJ2-5
TGTGCCAGCAGCGTTCAAGCGGCGGGCGAGACCCAGTACTTC
CASSVQAAGETQYF
>14|.|TRBV27|.|TRBJ1-1
TGTGCCAGCAGTTGGTCCGAGGGAGGCACTGAAGCTTTCTTT
CASSWSEGGTEAFF
>14|.|TRBV6-5|.|TRBJ2-3
TGTGCCAGCAGGTCGTTGGAGTACACAGATACGCAGTATTTT
CASRSLEYTDTQYF
>13|.|TRBV4-1|.|TRBJ2-5
TGCGCCAGCAGCCAAGGGCTAGAGGAGACCCAGTACTTC
CASSQGLEETQYF
>12|once|TRBV6-1|.|TRBJ2-7
TGTGCCAGCAGCCCCTCGGAGTACGAGCAGTACTTC
CASSPSEYEQYF
>13|.|TRBV5-6|TRBD2|TRBJ2-7
TGTGCCAGCAGCTCGGGCGGGGGTTACGAGCAGTACTTC
CASSSGGGYEQYF
>14|few|TRBV7-9|.|TRBJ1-6
TGTGCCAGCAGCGAGTCACTTTATAATTCACCCCTCCACTTT
CASSESLYNSPLHF